These 14 T cell receptor beta chains originate from one sample sequenced in a study of regulatory T cells in long-lasting Graves disease. Combining iRepertoire HTBI primers with Arm-PCR of CDR3 regions, the authors built TCR beta libraries. Each CDR3 protein is one row after TCRdb ran MiXCR on the multiplex PCR reads. The sample comprises 680,000 or so distinct CDR3 sequences, 15% to 20% of which are singletons, and 18% rests with the top ten. Time point specified: newly diagnosed GD, antithyroid drugs for less than 3 months. TCR sequences were obtained from RNA taken from PBMCs. These data also formed part of another study, on T cells in Graves' hyperthyroidism and ophthalmopathy.

This sample comprised peripheral blood mononuclear cells (PBMCs), obtained at new diagnosis, from a patient treated with antithyroid drugs. Receptors were obtained from a woman aged 30 to 39 with Graves disease.

In its sample, this clonotype was seen a few times. The rearrangement joins TRBV29-1 to TRBJ2-6; D is unclear. The CDR3 loop spans 13 amino acids. Germline lookup yields CDR1 SQVTM and CDR2 ANQGSEA. V was pared by 6 bases and J by 0 bases, with 6 bases between. The CDR3 spells CSVTTSGANVLTF. Written as DNA, the CDR3 is TGCAGCGTAACTACCTCTGGGGCCAACGTCCTGACTTTC.

The chain links TRBV19 to TRBJ2-4, with a weak D call TRBD1 (5 bases). The germline CDR1 and CDR2 sequences are LNHDA and SQIVND (reference sequence). V gave up 5 bases and J gave up 0 bases, with 14 bases separating them. The CDR3 has 16 residues. The CDR3 region is CASSFQGPLAKNIQYF. As DNA, the CDR3 is TGTGCCAGTAGTTTTCAGGGTCCACTAGCCAAAAACATTCAGTACTTC. Combining the CDR3 with reference TRBV19 and TRBJ2-4 gives the whole variable domain DGGITQSPKYLFRKEGQNVTLSCEQNLNHDAMYWYRQDPGQGLRLIYYSQIVNDFQKGDIAEGYSVSREKKESFPLTVTSAQKNPTAFYLCASSFQGPLAKNIQYFGAGTRLSVL.

This clonotype occurred many times. The rearrangement links TRBV28 to TRBJ1-2; perhaps TRBD1 as D (5 bases). This CDR3 comprises 15 residues. Germline CDR1 MDHEN, CDR2 SYDVKM. The V end was cut by 7 bases, the J end by 3 bases, with 18 bases between. CDR3 nucleotide sequence: TGTGCCAGCATCCTCTCGGTGGCAGGGTACTATGGCTACACCTTC. It codes for CASILSVAGYYGYTF.

This clonotype was detected ten times or more. V and J are TRBV18 and TRBJ1-1; D is unclear. Germline CDR1 and CDR2: KGHSH and LQKENI. Trimming removed 3 bases from V and 7 bases from J, with 9 bases in between. This CDR3 region has 12 residues. The CDR3 DNA is TGTGCCAGCTCACCGACCGTGGGTGAAGCTTTCTTT. As protein: CASSPTVGEAFF.

The rearrangement joins TRBV27 to TRBJ2-3; 14 bases line up with TRBD2. The CDR3 is made up of 15 amino acids. CDR1 MNHEY and CDR2 SMNVEV come from the germline V gene (reference sequence). The V gene end was trimmed by 6 bases and the J gene end by 5 bases; junction bases not matched to a gene: 4. The CDR3 DNA follows: TGTGCCAGCAGATTAGGACTAGCGGGAGGAGATACGCAGTATTTT. Amino acids: CASRLGLAGGDTQYF.

There are a few counts of this clonotype. The chain has TRBV10-3 and TRBJ1-2; D unresolved. The CDR3 extends over 12 amino acids. V was cut by 2 bases and J by 8 bases, with 9 bases left in between. Per germline, CDR1 ENHRY and CDR2 SYGVKD. CDR3 protein: CAISENKNGYTF. CDR3 DNA: TGTGCCATCAGTGAGAATAAAAACGGCTACACCTTC.

This clonotype is a singleton in its sample. This chain joins TRBV11-2 and TRBJ2-2, with no clear D. The CDR3 runs to 13 residues. The germline CDR1 and CDR2 sequences are SGHAT and FQNNGV. V was shortened by 2 bases and J by 6 bases, with 7 bases between the two germline ends. As DNA, the CDR3 is TGTGCCAGCAGCTTAACTCAGCCCGGGGAGCTGTTTTTT. It encodes CASSLTQPGELFF. The full variable domain, its missing parts supplied by reference TRBV11-2 and TRBJ2-2, is EAGVAQSPRYKIIEKRQSVAFWCNPISGHATLYWYQQILGQGPKLLIQFQNNGVVDDSQLPKDRFSAERLKGVDSTLKIQPAKLEDSAVYLCASSLTQPGELFFGEGSRLTVL.

In its sample, this clonotype was seen many times. V gene TRBV27 combines with J gene TRBJ2-7; 9 bases fit TRBD2. Looked up from germline, CDR1 is MNHEY and CDR2 is SMNVEV (reference sequence). The CDR3 runs to 14 residues. J lost 4 bases, V lost 6 bases, and 7 bases had no gene match. The DNA of the CDR3 is TGTGCCAGCAGGACGTTAGCGGGAGCGTACGAGCAGTACTTC. Translated: CASRTLAGAYEQYF.

This clonotype has a handful of counts. The chain employs TRBV6-5 and TRBJ2-2; D unresolved. Trimming left V 0 bases short and J 4 bases short, with 6 bases between. The CDR3 contains 14 residues. CDR1 is MNHEY, CDR2 SVGAGI, per germline. For the CDR3, the DNA is TGTGCCAGCAGTTACTCGGGCGCCACCGGGGAGCTGTTTTTT. This encodes CASSYSGATGELFF.

This clonotype was detected only once. Possible read error: a much larger clone is one base away. Written as DNA, the CDR3 is TGTGCCAGCAGAGCCTGGGACAGGGGAGGTCAGCCCCAGCATTTT. Protein sequence: CASRAWDRGGQPQHF. The J gene is TRBJ1-5, the V gene TRBV2; 10 bases map to TRBD1. The junction had 8 bases not matched to a gene; V was cut back by 6 bases and J by 6 bases. This CDR3 contains 15 residues. Germline loops: CDR1 SNHLY, CDR2 FYNNEI.

Ten or more counts support this clonotype. This rearrangement joins TRBV7-8 to TRBJ1-1; no clear D gene. Trimming left V 3 bases short and J 0 bases short, with 11 bases between. This CDR3 contains 15 residues. The germline V gene encodes CDR1 SGHVS and CDR2 FQNEAQ. CDR3 residues: CASSLGLRMNTEAFF. DNA for the CDR3: TGTGCCAGCAGCTTGGGCCTCAGAATGAACACTGAAGCTTTCTTT.

Comment on this clonotype: This may stem from a read error, because a much larger clone lies one nucleotide away. A read error is likely, as this CDR3 ends without the conserved phenylalanine or tryptophan. The CDR3 region is CASSKGGGRETQYL. CDR3 nucleotide sequence: TGTGCCAGCAGCAAAGGAGGAGGGAGGGAGACCCAGTACCTC. This rearrangement joins TRBV7-2 to TRBJ2-5; a weak D match, TRBD2 (6 bases). Germline CDR1 SGHTA, CDR2 FQGNSA. This CDR3 contains 14 residues. V lost 5 bases and J lost 5, with 15 bases in between.

This clonotype was counted ten times or more. The chain has TRBV2 and TRBJ2-3, with TRBD1 matching 9 bases. Germline values: CDR1 SNHLY, CDR2 FYNNEI. This CDR3 is 16 amino acids long. With 6 bases clipped from V and 6 bases from J, the junction kept 13 bases outside the gene matches. The DNA of the CDR3 is TGTGCCAGCAGAGGAGGTCCCGGGACAGGGAGTGATACGCAGTATTTT. This codes for CASRGGPGTGSDTQYF.

The chain carries TRBV20-1 and TRBJ2-3; TRBD1 might be the D (6 bases). V dropped 3 bases and J dropped 0 bases, with 13 bases sitting between them. The CDR3 extends over 15 amino acids. From germline, CDR1 is DFQATT and CDR2 SNEGSKA (reference sequence). DNA for the CDR3: TGCAGTGCTAGTAAGGGGGTCCGTAGCACAGATACGCAGTATTTT. Translation: CSASKGVRSTDTQYF.